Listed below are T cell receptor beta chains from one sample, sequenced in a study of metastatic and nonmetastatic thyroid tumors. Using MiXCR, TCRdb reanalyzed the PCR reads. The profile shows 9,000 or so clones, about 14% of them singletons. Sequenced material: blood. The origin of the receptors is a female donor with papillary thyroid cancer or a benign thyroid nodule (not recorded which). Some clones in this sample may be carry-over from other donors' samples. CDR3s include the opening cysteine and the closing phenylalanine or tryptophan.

CASRGRIGGYF | TRBJ2-7 | TRBV28
CSALGDRVEKYF | TRBJ2-7 | TRBV20-1
CSARRDSYEQYF | TRBJ2-7 | TRBV20-1
CASSLALRGTDTQYF | TRBJ2-3 | TRBV5-1
CASSLGRSGFNEQFF | TRBJ2-1 | TRBV5-4
CASSEALGSGANVLTF | TRBJ2-6 | TRBV2
CAWSLEQALYEGYTF | TRBJ1-2 | TRBV30
CASYPTPTNTEAFF | TRBJ1-1 | TRBV5-4
CSARVPHGSAGEQFF | TRBJ2-1 | TRBV20-1
CASSLVENTGELFF | TRBJ2-2 | TRBV7-6
CASSTDRGLNTGELFF | TRBJ2-2 | TRBV5-1
CASASGGTNEKLFF | TRBJ1-4 | TRBV6-2/TRBV6-3
CASTPYSSLKNTDTQYF | TRBJ2-3 | TRBV12-3/TRBV12-4
CATSGGGYTGELFF | TRBJ2-2 | TRBV24-1
CASSLDWSQETQYF | TRBJ2-5 | TRBV7-9
CASSEANFGGSSWYDNEQFF | TRBJ2-1 | TRBV6-1
CSVSPGLAQGLAKNIQYF | TRBJ2-4 | TRBV20-1
CASSQAEGTEAFF | TRBJ1-1 | TRBV18
CASSGGGQSGYTGGYEQYF | TRBJ2-7 | TRBV9
CASRQDRVYTEAFF | TRBJ1-1 | TRBV6-1
CASSLGPRGIQETQYF | TRBJ2-5 | TRBV7-2
CSARDWAGAENTEAFF | TRBJ1-1 | TRBV20-1
CASSLGGPAYNEQFF | TRBJ2-1 | TRBV7-7
CASTQSPSGEAFF | TRBJ1-1 | TRBV7-2
CAWTPGLAGAREQYF | TRBJ2-7 | TRBV30